These 21 T cell receptor beta chains share one sample of origin, sequenced in a study of T cell responses to AZD1222 COVID-19 vaccine. Some clones are missing from TCRdb's copy, which holds only in-frame ones; the method was immunoSEQ multiplex PCR. In the table there are around 140,000 clones, more than 80% of which are singletons. The sequenced sample was peripheral blood, obtained 28 days after the second dose of the MenACWY control vaccine. The source of these receptors is an adult who received the MenACWY meningococcal vaccine as a control.

V and J are TRBV23-1 and TRBJ2-4; D is possibly TRBD2 (7 bases). TRBV23-1 is an open reading frame, and its role is uncertain. V lost 6 bases and J 0 bases, leaving 18 bases between the germline ends. CDR3 length: 17 amino acids. The CDR3 DNA is TGCGCCAGCAGAAACCCCTTCGGGGGGCTAGCCAAAAACATTCAGTACTTC. Its protein is CASRNPFGGLAKNIQYF.

V and J are TRBV12-3 or TRBV12-4 and TRBJ2-2; unclear D gene. This CDR3 spans 12 amino acids. Trimming pared 1 base from V and 3 bases from J, leaving 0 bases between. The CDR3 here is CASSLDTGELFF. In DNA form, the CDR3 reads TGTGCCAGCAGTTTAGACACCGGGGAGCTGTTTTTT.

The chain has TRBV7-8 and TRBJ2-3, with 7 positions matching TRBD1. From germline, CDR1 is SGHVS and CDR2 FQNEAQ. Germline trimming cut 5 bases from V and 7 bases from J; bases unmatched to any gene: 9. The length of the CDR3 is 14 residues. The CDR3 protein is CASSNNRDSHTQYF. The CDR3 DNA is TGTGCCAGCAGCAATAACCGGGACAGCCATACGCAGTATTTT.

The sample holds one count of this clone. The rearrangement joins TRBV7-2 to TRBJ2-3, with 7 bases identical to TRBD2. The CDR3 is 16 amino acids. The V segment lost 0 bases and the J segment 2 bases; nucleotides outside the gene matches: 5. The germline V gene encodes CDR1 SGHTA and CDR2 FQGNSA. CDR3 coding DNA: TGTGCCAGCAGCTTAGCGATGCGGGGGTTCACAGATACGCAGTATTTT. It yields the protein CASSLAMRGFTDTQYF.

The chain recombines TRBV24-1 with TRBJ2-5; 12 bases are a match to TRBD1. The CDR3 covers 16 residues. Germline loops: CDR1 KGHDR, CDR2 SFDVKD. J was trimmed by 5 bases and V by 4 bases; bases with no gene match: 7. The CDR3 here is CATSDGGTGGDETQYF. CDR3 in DNA: TGTGCCACCAGTGACGGGGGGACAGGGGGCGATGAGACCCAGTACTTC.

The J gene is TRBJ2-5, the V gene TRBV18; 8 nucleotides align to TRBD1. Germline values: CDR1 KGHSH, CDR2 LQKENI. The CDR3 contains 15 residues. V lost 0 bases and J lost 13; bases outside the gene matches: 13. DNA for the CDR3: TGTGCCAGCTCACCACCTACAGGGGGGCCCCGAGTTCTGTACTTC. Its protein is CASSPPTGGPRVLYF. The full variable domain, in which reference TRBV18 and TRBJ2-5 provide the parts outside the CDR3, is NAGVMQNPRHLVRRRGQEARLRCSPMKGHSHVYWYRQLPEEGLKFMVYLQKENIIDESGMPKERFSAEFPKEGPSILRIQQVVRGDSAAYFCASSPPTGGPRVLYFGPGTRLLVL.

The V call is TRBV7-2, the J call TRBJ2-7; 15 nucleotides line up with TRBD2. The germline gives CDR1 SGHTA, CDR2 FQGNSA. The CDR3 covers 14 residues. Trimming at V came to 4 bases and at J to 7 bases, leaving 2 bases not matched to a gene. CDR3 coding DNA: TGTGCCAGCAGCTCGGGACTAGCGGGGGGAGAGCAGTACTTC. This encodes CASSSGLAGGEQYF. Full variable domain (remainder filled in from reference TRBV7-2 and TRBJ2-7): GAGVSQSPSNKVTEKGKDVELRCDPISGHTALYWYRQSLGQGLEFLIYFQGNSAPDKSGLPSDRFSAERTGGSVSTLTIQRTQQEDSAVYLCASSSGLAGGEQYFGPGTRLTVT.

The chain recombines TRBV5-4 with TRBJ2-1, with a possible D match to TRBD2 (6 bases). Trimming stripped 9 bases from V and 0 bases from J, with 13 bases between. CDR3 length: 14 residues. Germline V lookup: CDR1 SGHNT, CDR2 YYREEE (reference sequence). The CDR3 sequence: CAIPRGSSYNEQFF. CDR3 coding DNA: TGTGCCATCCCCCGGGGGAGCTCCTACAATGAGCAGTTCTTC.

V gene TRBV16 combines with J gene TRBJ1-2; D ambiguous. This CDR3 contains 14 residues. CDR1 KGHSY and CDR2 FQNENV come from the germline V gene. The ends were cut back, 4 bases at V and 8 bases at J, with 17 bases in the middle. CDR3: CASSPPTRAGGYTF. CDR3 bases: TGTGCCAGCAGCCCCCCTACGAGGGCCGGCGGCTACACCTTC. Complete variable domain (other parts from reference TRBV16 and TRBJ1-2): GEEVAQTPKHLVRGEGQKAKLYCAPIKGHSYVFWYQQVLKNEFKFLISFQNENVFDETGMPKERFSAKCLPNSPCSLEIQATKLEDSAVYFCASSPPTRAGGYTFGSGTRLTVV.

V is TRBV19 and J is TRBJ1-4; TRBD1 matches 12 bases. This CDR3 has 16 amino acids. Trimming removed 5 bases from V and 8 bases from J; junction bases left unmatched: 9. Germline CDR1 reads LNHDA; CDR2 reads SQIVND (reference sequence). CDR3 DNA: TGTGCCAGTAGTCGGGGACAGGGGGCGAGAGGGGAAAAACTGTTTTTT. It is translated as CASSRGQGARGEKLFF. The full variable domain, with the rest looked up from reference TRBV19 and TRBJ1-4, is DGGITQSPKYLFRKEGQNVTLSCEQNLNHDAMYWYRQDPGQGLRLIYYSQIVNDFQKGDIAEGYSVSREKKESFPLTVTSAQKNPTAFYLCASSRGQGARGEKLFFGSGTQLSVL.

The chain links TRBV6-5 to TRBJ2-7; 10 bases line up with TRBD2. The CDR3 totals 14 residues. V was clipped by 8 bases and J by 2 bases; unmatched bases: 6. Germline-derived CDR1 and CDR2 are MNHEY and SVGAGI. The CDR3 here is CASLRLAGAYEQYF. CDR3 DNA: TGTGCCAGCTTGCGACTAGCGGGCGCCTACGAGCAGTACTTC.

V and J are TRBV18 and TRBJ2-7; TRBD2 matches at 12 bases. Trimming took 5 bases from V and 7 from J; bases not matched to a gene: 6. CDR1 is KGHSH, CDR2 LQKENI, per germline. The CDR3 is 14 residues long. The CDR3 here is CASSRLAGVQEQYF. CDR3 bases: TGTGCCAGCTCAAGACTAGCGGGAGTACAAGAGCAGTACTTC.

This chain uses TRBV28 with TRBJ2-1, with 9 bases aligning to TRBD1. Germline V gives CDR1 MDHEN, CDR2 SYDVKM. The junction had 14 bases not matched to a gene; V was cut back by 6 bases and J by 8 bases. This CDR3 spans 16 amino acids. CDR3 in DNA: TGTGCCAGCAGCTCACCTCCCGGGACAGGGTGGGATGAGCAGTTCTTC. Its translation is CASSSPPGTGWDEQFF.

The genes are TRBV6-5 and TRBJ1-1, with D uncertain. Trimming removed 10 bases at V and 1 base at J, with 10 bases between. This CDR3 has 12 amino acids. CDR1 MNHEY and CDR2 SVGAGI come from the germline V gene. This chain's CDR3 is CAILRTNTEAFF. CDR3 DNA: TGTGCCATCTTAAGGACGAACACTGAAGCTTTCTTT.

This chain joins TRBV7-8 and TRBJ1-1; TRBD1 matches 10 bases. The germline V gene has CDR1 SGHVS and CDR2 FQNEAQ. V shed 2 bases, J shed 4 bases, and the junction held 10 bases outside the gene matches. This CDR3 has 17 residues. The CDR3 here is CASSLRDRGTFSTEAFF. As DNA, the CDR3 is TGTGCCAGCAGCTTAAGGGACAGGGGTACTTTTTCCACTGAAGCTTTCTTT.

The rearrangement joins TRBV7-8 to TRBJ2-2; 7 bases fit TRBD1. Germline V gene lookup returns CDR1 SGHVS and CDR2 FQNEAQ. Germline trimming cut 5 bases from V and 2 bases from J; bases unmatched to any gene: 5. The CDR3 is made up of 15 amino acids. The CDR3 DNA reads as TGTGCCAGCAGCGAGGGGGCCCGAAACACCGGGGAGCTGTTTTTT. As protein: CASSEGARNTGELFF.

The CDR3 protein is CASSLGQDSYEQYF. The DNA for the CDR3 is TGCGCCAGCAGCTTGGGACAGGACTCCTACGAGCAGTACTTC. The chain recombines TRBV5-1 with TRBJ2-7; TRBD1 is a possible D gene (6 bases). The CDR3 totals 14 residues. Trimming cost V 0 bases and J 0 bases, with 7 bases left between them. From germline, CDR1 is SGHRS and CDR2 YFSETQ.

The chain carries TRBV19 and TRBJ2-7, with D tentatively TRBD2 (5 bases). The CDR3 has 13 residues. Germline CDR1 LNHDA, CDR2 SQIVND (reference sequence). Trimming removed 6 bases from V and 6 bases from J, with 15 bases in between. The CDR3 DNA is TGTGCCAGTAGCGGGATCCGTGGTGTCGAGCAGTACTTC. Translating gives CASSGIRGVEQYF.

This chain links TRBV6-5 with TRBJ1-2; weak D call: TRBD1 (6 bases). The CDR3 consists of 14 residues. The V gene's germline CDR1 is MNHEY and CDR2 SVGAGI. Trimming left V 10 bases short and J 4 bases short, with 19 bases between. The CDR3 nucleotides are TGTGCCACCATGCGAGGGGGAGGGAGCTATGGCTACACCTTC. Its protein product is CATMRGGGSYGYTF.

The chain links TRBV19 to TRBJ1-2; TRBD1 is a possible D gene (5 bases). The CDR3 consists of 15 residues. V lost 5 bases, J lost 5 bases, and 18 bases lay in between. Germline-derived CDR1 and CDR2 are LNHDA and SQIVND (reference sequence). As DNA, the CDR3 is TGTGCCAGTAGTCCCGAGCTTCAGGGTTGGTATGGCTACACCTTC. As protein: CASSPELQGWYGYTF.

V gene TRBV28 combines with J gene TRBJ2-5, with a possible D match to TRBD1 (6 bases). V dropped 6 bases and J dropped 5 bases, with 16 bases sitting between them. Per germline, CDR1 MDHEN and CDR2 SYDVKM. The CDR3 has 14 amino acids. CDR3 bases: TGTGCCAGCAGAACGACAGGTGAATGGGAGACCCAGTACTTC. Translated: CASRTTGEWETQYF.